Only a few counts were recorded for the clone carrying this T cell receptor beta chain. Its specificity is unknown. The germline CDR1 and CDR2 sequences are SQVTM and ANQGSEA. The CDR3 is 16 residues long. V lost 4 bases to trimming and J lost 6 bases; unmatched junction nucleotides: 15. It was via CD45RO/CCR7/CD25/CD127/CD95/CD27 that CD4+ naive, central memory, regulatory and stem cell-like memory cells were sorted. Sorting produced populations that all topped 95% purity. The data were obtained in a study of beta chain features in type 1 diabetes. Study findings and constraints: Significant though moderate, a shortening of TCRB CDR3s appeared in all four CD4+ subsets of Type 1 diabetes patients. Resolution of whether HLA type affects TCRB rearrangement was not achieved here.

Of the isolated RNA, all was reverse transcribed, and so the sequenced material was expressed TCRB transcripts. TCRdb keeps only in-frame clones here, not all; method: immunoSEQ multiplex PCR. The sample yields 200,000 to 300,000 clones, 68% seen once. The rearrangement uses TRBV29-1 and TRBJ2-3; 8 positions agree with TRBD2. Specimen: naive CD4+ T cells from blood. This TCR came from a man in his thirties or forties in good health. The CDR3 DNA sequence: TGCAGCGTTGTGTCCCAATCGGGGGGGCGTTGGGATACGCAGTATTTT. This translates into CSVVSQSGGRWDTQYF.